This T cell receptor beta chain was sequenced for a study of blood T cell repertoires in COVID-19. Study context: Collection of acute and convalescent COVID-19 samples took place in the United States, Italy and Spain.

Assay used: immunoSEQ multiplex PCR; TCRdb lists only in-frame clones, some missing. The sample lists about 120,000 clones; more than 70% were seen once. The J segment lost 0 bases and the V segment lost 2 bases, leaving 10 bases of the junction unmatched. The germline CDR1 and CDR2 sequences are MNHEY and SVGEGT. The CDR3 loop spans 18 amino acids. The chain employs TRBV6-2 or TRBV6-3 and TRBJ1-5; 7 bases line up with TRBD1. The TCR sequence derives from a man aged 70 or older with acute or convalescent COVID-19. Material: peripheral blood. The CDR3 DNA follows: TGTGCCAGCAGTTACGGGGGACAGTTTATTGATAGCAATCAGCCCCAGCATTTT. Its translation is CASSYGGQFIDSNQPQHF.